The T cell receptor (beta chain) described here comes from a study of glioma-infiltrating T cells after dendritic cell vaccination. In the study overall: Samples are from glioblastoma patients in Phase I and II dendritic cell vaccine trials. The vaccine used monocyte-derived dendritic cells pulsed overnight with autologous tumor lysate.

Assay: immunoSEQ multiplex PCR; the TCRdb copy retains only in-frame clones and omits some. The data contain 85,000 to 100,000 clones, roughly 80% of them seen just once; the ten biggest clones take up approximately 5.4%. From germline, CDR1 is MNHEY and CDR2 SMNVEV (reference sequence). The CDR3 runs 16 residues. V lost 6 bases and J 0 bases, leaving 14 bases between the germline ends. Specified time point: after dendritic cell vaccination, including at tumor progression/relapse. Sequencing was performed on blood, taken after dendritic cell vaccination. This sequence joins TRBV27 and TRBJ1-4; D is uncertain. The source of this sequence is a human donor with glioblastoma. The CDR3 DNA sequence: TGTGCCAGCAGATGGGGAGGGAGGGCAACTAATGAAAAACTGTTTTTT. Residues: CASRWGGRATNEKLFF.